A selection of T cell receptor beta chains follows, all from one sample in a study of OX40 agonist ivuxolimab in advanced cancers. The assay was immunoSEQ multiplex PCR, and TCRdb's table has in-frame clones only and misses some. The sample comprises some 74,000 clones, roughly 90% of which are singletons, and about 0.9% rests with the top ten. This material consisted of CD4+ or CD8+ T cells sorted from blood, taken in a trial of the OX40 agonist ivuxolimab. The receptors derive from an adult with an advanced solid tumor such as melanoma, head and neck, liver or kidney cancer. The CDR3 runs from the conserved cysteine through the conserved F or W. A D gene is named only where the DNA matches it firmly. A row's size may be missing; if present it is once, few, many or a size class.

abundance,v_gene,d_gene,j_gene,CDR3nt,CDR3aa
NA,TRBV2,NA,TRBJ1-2,TGTGCCAGCAGTCCCGGGTTTGACTATGGCTACACCTTC,CASSPGFDYGYTF
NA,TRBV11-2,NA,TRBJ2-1,TGTGCCAGCAGCTTAATCGTACTCGGGAGCTACAATGAGCAGTTCTTC,CASSLIVLGSYNEQFF
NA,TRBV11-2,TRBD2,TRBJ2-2,TGTGCCAGCAGCCCCCATATAGCGGGAGCGGCCGGGGAGCTGTTTTTT,CASSPHIAGAAGELFF
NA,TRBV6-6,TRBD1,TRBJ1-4,TGTGCCAGCAGACCCGGGACAGGGAATGAAAAACTGTTTTTT,CASRPGTGNEKLFF
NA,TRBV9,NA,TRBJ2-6,TGTGCCAGCAGCGTACTTTTCTCTGGGGCCAACGTCCTGACTTTC,CASSVLFSGANVLTF
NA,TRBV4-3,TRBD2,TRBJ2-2,TGCGCCAGCAGCCAATTCGGGAGGGGGAACACCGGGGAGCTGTTTTTT,CASSQFGRGNTGELFF
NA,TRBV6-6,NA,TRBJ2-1,TGTGCCAGCAGTTACGGCGGGAATGAGCAGTTCTTC,CASSYGGNEQFF
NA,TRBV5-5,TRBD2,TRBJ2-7,TGTGCCAGCAGCTTGCTACCAGCTAGCGGCTACGAGCAGTACTTC,CASSLLPASGYEQYF
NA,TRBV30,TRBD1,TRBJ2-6,TGTGCCTCGAAACGGGACAGGGCTTACTCTGGGGCCAACGTCCTGACTTTC,CASKRDRAYSGANVLTF
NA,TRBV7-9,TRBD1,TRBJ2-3,TGTGCCAGCAGTCCCACAGGGGGCGTAGATACGCAGTATTTT,CASSPTGGVDTQYF
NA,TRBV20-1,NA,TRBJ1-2,TGCAGTGCTAGTAGGGCCTATGGCTACACCTTC,CSASRAYGYTF
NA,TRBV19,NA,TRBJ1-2,TGTGCCAGTAGGCCGCAGGGGCATACTGGCTACACCTTC,CASRPQGHTGYTF
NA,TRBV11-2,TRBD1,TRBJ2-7,TGTGCCAGCAGCTTAATACGGGGAGGGACAGGGGCTCGGCACGAGCAGTACTTC,CASSLIRGGTGARHEQYF
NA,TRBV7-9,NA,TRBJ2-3,TGTGCCAGCAGCTTAGTTGACCCCCCGTATTTT,CASSLVDPPYF
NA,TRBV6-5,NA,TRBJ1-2,TGTGCCAGCAGGGATCCGGGAATTTTGTATGGCTACACCTTC,CASRDPGILYGYTF
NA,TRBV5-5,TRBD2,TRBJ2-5,TGTGCCAGCAGCCCACTAGCGGGTGGGGGGAAAGAGACCCAGTACTTC,CASSPLAGGGKETQYF
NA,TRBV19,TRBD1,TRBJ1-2,TGTGCCAGTAGTATCCATGACAGGGGGCCTGGCTACACCTTC,CASSIHDRGPGYTF
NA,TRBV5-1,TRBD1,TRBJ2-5,TGCGCCAGCAGCTTGGCAGGGGGCGGACAAGAGACCCAGTACTTC,CASSLAGGGQETQYF
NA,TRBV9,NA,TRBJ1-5,TGTGCCAGCAGCCCCCCTGGGACGGCGGCGGTTTTCAATAGCAATCAGCCCCAGCATTTT,CASSPPGTAAVFNSNQPQHF
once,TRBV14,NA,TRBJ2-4,TGTGCCAGCAGCCAAGAAGGGCTAGCCAAAAACATTCAGTACTTC,CASSQEGLAKNIQYF
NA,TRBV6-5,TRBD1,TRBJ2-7,TGTGCCAGCAGGCCCACAGGGGAAGGTAGCTACGAGCAGTACTTC,CASRPTGEGSYEQYF
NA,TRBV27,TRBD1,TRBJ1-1,TGTGCCAGCAGTTCCTTACAGGGGTCGGCTGAAGCTTTCTTT,CASSSLQGSAEAFF
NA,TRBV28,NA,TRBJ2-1,TGTGCCAGCAGTATCGACAATGAGCAGTTCTTC,CASSIDNEQFF
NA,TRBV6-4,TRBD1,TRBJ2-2,TGTGCCAGCAGAGGGACAGGGAACACCGGGGAGCTGTTTTTT,CASRGTGNTGELFF
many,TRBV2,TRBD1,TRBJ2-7,TGTGCCAGCAGCTGGACAGGTTCCTACGAGCAGTACTTC,CASSWTGSYEQYF
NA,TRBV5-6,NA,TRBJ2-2,TGTGCCAGCAGCCAACGCACCGGGGAGCTGTTTTTT,CASSQRTGELFF
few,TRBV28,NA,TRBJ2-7,TGTGCCAGCAGTACCCCGGGACAAGTGGACCCTTACGAGCAGTACTTC,CASSTPGQVDPYEQYF
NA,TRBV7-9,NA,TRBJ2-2,TGTGCCAGCAGCTTAGCCTTGGGGACCGGGGAGCTGTTTTTT,CASSLALGTGELFF
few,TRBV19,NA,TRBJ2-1,TGTGCCAGTAGTCCTACACGGGGGTGGTACAATGAGCAGTTCTTC,CASSPTRGWYNEQFF
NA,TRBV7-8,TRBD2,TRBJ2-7,TGTGCCAGCAGCTTAGCGAGGACTAGCGGGGACGAGCAGTACTTC,CASSLARTSGDEQYF
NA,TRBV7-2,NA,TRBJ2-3,TGTGCCAGCAGCTCCAGCGGTATCACCCACCTCGTAGATACGCAGTATTTT,CASSSSGITHLVDTQYF
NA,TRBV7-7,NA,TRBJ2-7,TGTGCTAGCAGCTTGGTCTACGAGCAGTACTTC,CASSLVYEQYF
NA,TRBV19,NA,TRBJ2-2,TGTGCCAGTAGTATCGCATTGAACACCGGGGAGCTGTTTTTT,CASSIALNTGELFF
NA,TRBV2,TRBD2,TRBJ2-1,TGTGCCAGCAGGTTCGTAACGGGACTAGCGGGATATGGATCCTACAATGAGCAGTTCTTC,CASRFVTGLAGYGSYNEQFF
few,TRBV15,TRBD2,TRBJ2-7,TGTGCCACCAGCAGAGATCAATATTCGGGACTAGCGACCACCTACGAGCAGTACTTC,CATSRDQYSGLATTYEQYF
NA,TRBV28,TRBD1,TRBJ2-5,TGTGCCAGCAGTTCAATACCGGGACAGGGTAAAGAGACCCAGTACTTC,CASSSIPGQGKETQYF
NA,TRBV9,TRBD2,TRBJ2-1,TGTGCCAGCAGCGTGGGGACTAGCGGGAGGACTTACAATGAGCAGTTCTTC,CASSVGTSGRTYNEQFF
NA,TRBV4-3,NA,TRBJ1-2,TGCGCCAGCAGCCAAGAACGGGGGAAGGACTATGGCTACACCTTC,CASSQERGKDYGYTF
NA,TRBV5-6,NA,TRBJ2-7,TGTGCCAGCAGCTTGGCGCAGGACTACGAGCAGTACTTC,CASSLAQDYEQYF
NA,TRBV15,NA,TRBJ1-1,TGTGCCACCATCCGGCAGGGGAGGACTGAAGCTTTCTTT,CATIRQGRTEAFF
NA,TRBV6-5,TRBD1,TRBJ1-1,TGTGCCAGCAAGACAGGGGGCGCGAACACTGAAGCTTTCTTT,CASKTGGANTEAFF
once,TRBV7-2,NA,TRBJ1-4,TGTGCCAGCAGCTTGGACATTCCTAATGAAAAACTGTTTTTT,CASSLDIPNEKLFF
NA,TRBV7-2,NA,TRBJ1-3,TGTGCCAGCAGCTTAGCGGTCGGGCTCTCTGGAAACACCATATATTTT,CASSLAVGLSGNTIYF
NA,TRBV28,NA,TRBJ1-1,TGTGCCAGCAGTGACGCGGGACGGATAAACACTGAAGCTTTCTTT,CASSDAGRINTEAFF
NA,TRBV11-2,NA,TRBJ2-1,TGTGCCAGCAGCTTAACGCAGAATGAGCAGTTCTTC,CASSLTQNEQFF
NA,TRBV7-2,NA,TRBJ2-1,TGTGCCAGCAGCCCCATCGGAGGGATCCCGAGCTCCTACAATGAGCAGTTCTTC,CASSPIGGIPSSYNEQFF
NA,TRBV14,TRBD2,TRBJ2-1,TGTGCCAGCAGCCAAGTCAACCTAGCGGGAGGGCCGAATGAGCAGTTCTTC,CASSQVNLAGGPNEQFF
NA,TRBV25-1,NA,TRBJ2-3,TGTGCCAGCAGTGATGTGAGCGGGAGCACAGATACGCAGTATTTT,CASSDVSGSTDTQYF
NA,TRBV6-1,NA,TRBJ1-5,TGTGCCAGCAGTGAGAGAGACAGCAATCAGCCCCAGCATTTT,CASSERDSNQPQHF
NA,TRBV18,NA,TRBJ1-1,TGTGCCAGCTCACTCCACAGGGAGACTGAAGCTTTCTTT,CASSLHRETEAFF
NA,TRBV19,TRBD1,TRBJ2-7,TGTGCCAGTGCCCGGACAGGGGGATCCTACGAGCAGTACTTC,CASARTGGSYEQYF